Described below is a single T cell receptor beta chain sequence and its context. No antigen is known for it. V shed 0 bases and J 2 bases; nucleotides not matched to a gene: 6. The CDR3 contains 15 residues. Germline-derived CDR1 and CDR2 are GTSNPN and SVGIG (reference sequence). Time point: sample taken at primary tumor resection. The data derive from a study of spatial heterogeneity in lung cancer. Study summary: A consistent excess of beta-chain over alpha-chain sequences was detected. The study, taken as a whole, reports: For expanded intratumoral alpha and beta TCRs, counts tracked tumor mutation counts.

TCRdb used MiXCR to reprocess the 5' RACE reads, holding one entry per CDR3 protein. The data hold approximately 7,500 distinct CDR3 sequences, with roughly 3.5% observed a single time. V usage is TRBV30 and J usage is TRBJ1-2; 7 bases fit TRBD1. The sequence was collected from a male donor with early-stage non-small cell lung cancer. The material was lung tumor tissue, obtained at surgery. Here the CDR3 reads CAWSVKRTGNYGYTF. The CDR3 DNA is TGTGCCTGGAGTGTAAAAAGGACAGGAAACTATGGCTACACCTTC. The full variable domain, in which reference TRBV30 and TRBJ1-2 provide the parts outside the CDR3, is SQTIHQWPATLVQPVGSPLSLECTVEGTSNPNLYWYRQAAGRGLQLLFYSVGIGQISSEVPQNLSASRPQDRQFILSSKKLLLSDSGFYLCAWSVKRTGNYGYTFGSGTRLTVV.